This T cell receptor (beta chain) was recovered during a study of blood T cell repertoires in COVID-19. In the study overall: Nucleic acid was either cDNA or gDNA, and it came from T cells, B-cell-depleted T cells, or PBMCs.

TCRdb's table, derived via immunoSEQ multiplex PCR, lists solely in-frame clones and lacks some. The top ten clones hold under 2.5% of a sample with about 230,000 clones, about 91% of them seen once. Losses at the gene ends were 4 bases for V and 11 bases for J; bases not matched to a gene: 11. Germline CDR1 is SGHTA and CDR2 is FQGNSA. The CDR3 has 15 amino acids. Participant age was about 18 to 89 years, and participants resided in roughly 25 US areas. The V and J genes are TRBV7-2 and TRBJ1-6; the match to TRBD1 covers 7 bases. Sequenced input: PBMCs or T cells enriched from blood (not recorded which). This TCR was recovered from a woman between 40 and 55 years old with acute COVID-19. The CDR3: CASSSNTYRGTPLHF. The CDR3 nucleotides read TGTGCCAGCAGCTCAAATACCTACAGGGGAACACCCCTCCACTTT.